These 5 T cell receptor beta chains came from one sample sequenced in a study of T cell responses to AZD1222 COVID-19 vaccine. Sequencing used immunoSEQ multiplex PCR; TCRdb keeps in-frame clones, though not all of them. The sample records some 140,000 clones, around 93% being singletons. The specimen comprised peripheral blood, sampled on day 0 of AZD1222 vaccination. The source is an adult in good health.

V and J are TRBV29-1 and TRBJ1-5; perhaps TRBD1 as D (6 bases). With 6 bases removed from V and 11 bases from J, the gap between germline ends came to 20 bases. The length of the CDR3 is 13 residues. Germline V gene data show CDR1 as SQVTM and CDR2 as ANQGSEA. The CDR3 spells CSVARPGHWAQHF. CDR3 in DNA: TGCAGCGTGGCGCGACCGGGACATTGGGCCCAGCATTTT.

The chain employs TRBV7-9 and TRBJ2-5; D is uncertain. Deletions cut 1 base from V and 2 bases from J, with 14 bases between. This CDR3 is 16 amino acids long. Germline CDR1 reads SEHNR; CDR2 reads FQNEAQ (reference sequence). The CDR3 sequence is CASSLGRAALQETQYF. The CDR3, as DNA: TGTGCCAGCAGCTTAGGTAGGGCAGCCCTTCAAGAGACCCAGTACTTC.

This clone was detected once. V and J are TRBV5-1 and TRBJ1-1; no reliable D call. The V gene lost 4 bases and the J gene lost 4 bases, with 20 bases spanning the gap. The CDR3 is made up of 16 amino acids. CDR1 is SGHRS and CDR2 is YFSETQ in the germline V gene. CDR3 sequence: CASSPGEVAVSTEAFF. As DNA, the CDR3 is TGCGCCAGCAGCCCGGGCGAGGTGGCCGTAAGCACTGAAGCTTTCTTT.

The chain carries TRBV19 and TRBJ1-5; perhaps TRBD1 as D (5 bases). The germline V gene encodes CDR1 LNHDA and CDR2 SQIVND (reference sequence). With 6 bases removed from V and 2 bases from J, the gap between germline ends came to 11 bases. The CDR3 is made up of 14 amino acids. The DNA of the CDR3 is TGTGCCAGTAGGGGGCGCCTCGGCAATCAGCCCCAGCATTTT. It yields the protein CASRGRLGNQPQHF.

The chain couples TRBV11-2 to TRBJ2-5; D not certain. Germline CDR1 and CDR2: SGHAT and FQNNGV. This CDR3 has 17 amino acids. Trimming pared 5 bases from V and 5 bases from J, leaving 24 bases between. The CDR3 sequence: CASSLHSGGGWRETQYF. CDR3 coding DNA: TGTGCCAGCAGCCTCCACTCCGGCGGTGGTTGGCGCGAGACCCAGTACTTC.